The clone carrying this T cell receptor (beta chain) was counted once. Assay used: immunoSEQ multiplex PCR; TCRdb lists only in-frame clones, some missing. The sample holds over 20,000 clones, more than 85% seen once. The data derive from a study of chemoradiotherapy in HPV16-positive cancers. This CDR3 has 13 residues. The V and J ends lost 4 bases and 4 bases respectively, with 11 bases between them. Germline CDR1 reads SGHAT; CDR2 reads FQNNGV. V usage is TRBV11-2 and J usage is TRBJ2-7, with D unclear. The source of this sequence is a human donor with HPV-associated anogenital cancer. Sequencing used blood, obtained from a patient who underwent chemoradiotherapy. This CDR3 is CASSSRGGYEQYF. The CDR3, as DNA: TGTGCCAGCAGCTCTAGAGGCGGATACGAGCAGTACTTC.